Shown below are 4 T cell receptor beta chains from a single sample sequenced in a study of OX40 agonist ivuxolimab in advanced cancers. Assay: immunoSEQ multiplex PCR; the TCRdb copy retains only in-frame clones and omits some. Of about 55,000 clones listed, approximately 80% are singletons. The sample here was CD4+ or CD8+ T cells sorted from blood, taken in a trial of the OX40 agonist ivuxolimab. The receptors originated from an adult with an advanced solid tumor such as melanoma, head and neck, liver or kidney cancer.

The rearrangement uses TRBV7-2 and TRBJ1-1, with 7 bases aligning to TRBD1. CDR1 and CDR2 from the germline V gene are SGHTA and FQGNSA. With 5 bases clipped from V and 0 bases from J, the junction kept 6 bases outside the gene matches. This CDR3 comprises 15 residues. In DNA, the CDR3 is TGTGCCAGCAGCCCCAGGACAGGAGTGAACACTGAAGCTTTCTTT. Its translation: CASSPRTGVNTEAFF.

Notes on this clone: At one boundary the junction diverges from the germline segment, which might be a read error. This chain links TRBV18 with TRBJ2-7, with D maybe TRBD1 (5 bases). Per the germline V gene, CDR1 is KGHSH and CDR2 is LQKENI. This CDR3 comprises 13 residues. The CDR3 nucleotides read TGTGCCAGCTCCCTTGACAGCACGGCCGAGCTGTACTTC. It translates to CASSLDSTAELYF.

This clone was counted at least ten times. CDR3 amino acids: CAWSGQPNTEAFF. DNA for the CDR3: TGTGCCTGGAGTGGACAGCCGAACACTGAAGCTTTCTTT. V is TRBV30 and J is TRBJ1-1; perhaps TRBD1 as D (5 bases). The V end lost 1 base, the J end lost 1 base, and 7 bases lay between the germline ends. This CDR3 contains 13 residues. Germline V gene data show CDR1 as GTSNPN and CDR2 as SVGIG (reference sequence).

This chain joins TRBV7-2 and TRBJ2-7; TRBD1 agrees at 8 bases. CDR3 size: 14 residues. Germline-derived CDR1 and CDR2 are SGHTA and FQGNSA. The V gene end was trimmed by 5 bases and the J gene end by 4 bases; junction bases not matched to a gene: 7. CDR3 sequence reads: CASSPLGQGYEQYF. For the CDR3, the DNA is TGTGCCAGCAGCCCACTAGGACAGGGTTACGAGCAGTACTTC. The whole variable domain, remainder taken from reference TRBV7-2 and TRBJ2-7, is GAGVSQSPSNKVTEKGKDVELRCDPISGHTALYWYRQSLGQGLEFLIYFQGNSAPDKSGLPSDRFSAERTGGSVSTLTIQRTQQEDSAVYLCASSPLGQGYEQYFGPGTRLTVT.